In this sample, the clone carrying this T cell receptor beta chain turned up many times. This sample is drawn from a study of T cells after yellow fever vaccination. Across the study: With SMART-Seq v4 Ultra Low Input, the fractions containing low cell numbers were prepared.

Germline V gene lookup returns CDR1 ENHRY and CDR2 SYGVKD. Trimming took 7 bases from V and 3 from J, leaving 11 bases between them. The CDR3 is 13 amino acids. TCRdb processed the 5' RACE reads anew with MiXCR; each CDR3 protein has one entry. The data contain about 340,000 distinct CDR3 sequences, approximately 12% of them seen just once; the ten biggest clones take up 2.5% to 4%. This sample comprised CD4+ T cells sorted from PBMCs, obtained 15 days after the yellow fever booster vaccination. The rearrangement uses TRBV10-3 and TRBJ2-3; D perhaps matches TRBD1 (5 bases). The clonotype was recovered from a man younger than 35 who received the YFV17D yellow fever vaccine. The CDR3 region is CAITGQGTDTQYF. The CDR3, as DNA: TGTGCCATCACGGGCCAGGGTACAGATACGCAGTATTTT.